This T cell receptor (beta chain) was sequenced during a study of T cells expressing NK-cell markers (dated by TCRdb to the early 2020s). At the level of the whole study: About 8 donors provided sorted CD3+CD56+NKG2C+, CD3+CD56+NKG2C- and CD3+CD56-NKG2C+ T-cell subsets, whose TCR beta-chain repertoires were profiled. Among the eight sequenced donors, seven were HCMV-seropositive and one was HCMV-seronegative. Randomly selected healthy volunteers, three men and five women, were used as the eight sequenced donors. Libraries were sequenced as 2 x 150 bp reads on Illumina HiSeq 2000/2500, MiSeq or NextSeq.

Overall study outcomes, separate from this receptor: Whether the expanded NKG2C-expressing T cell clones were specific for HCMV antigens was left unclear. Those dominant clonotypes were again the most abundant among CD3+CD56-NKG2C+ cells in several donors, at roughly 25-65%. In six donors, the dominant CD3+CD56+NKG2C+ clonotypes were among the top 10 CD8+ clonotypes and accounted for roughly 1.0-8% of CD8+ T cells.

Turning to this clonotype: Its antigen remains unidentified.

To determine HCMV serostatus, a commercial ELISA kit was used to detect HCMV-specific IgG in serum. Ficoll density gradient centrifugation was used to isolate peripheral blood mononuclear cells from blood. These reads were obtained on an Illumina HiSeq 2000. 5'RACE template switching, by which a universal primer site and unique molecular identifiers were added, was used to make TCR beta cDNA libraries. cDNA synthesis was primed from the TCR beta constant segment and was followed by two successive PCR amplification steps. Turning to the authors' computational methods: MIGEC handled demultiplexing of the reads and grouping by UMI, while MiTCR was used to assemble and quantify clonotypes. To remove erroneous sequences, TCR cDNA sequences were retained only when supported by two or more reads. Downstream repertoire analysis used the tcR package, and clonotypes were matched across fractions by CDR3 nucleotide sequence plus V segment. VDJmatch was used to annotate antigen specificity against VDJdb, with one amino acid substitution in CDR3 allowed. Reads reprocessed by TCRdb are summarized as one entry per CDR3 protein sequence, and DNA is absent. The V and J calls shown here were made by TCRdb, not taken from the authors' results. The table kept for this sample lists fewer than 400,000 distinct CDR3 sequences. Around 5.3% of the sample is in the top ten clones.

CDR1 and CDR2 are read off the germline V gene as SNHLY and FYNNEI. Reading from cysteine to phenylalanine, the CDR3 counts 15 amino acids. The record lacks a DNA sequence. The specimen sequenced was blood T cells: a sorted CD56 or NKG2C T cell subset, CD4+ or CD8+ T cells, or bulk PBMC T cells (not recorded which). The chain employs TRBV2 and TRBJ1-6; TCRdb picks TRBD1, but there is no DNA to check that call. The receptor comes from a man aged 18 to 69 in good health. CDR3 protein: CATTNAGTGVSPLHF.